This paragraph covers one T cell receptor (beta chain) sequence. Its antigen remains unidentified. No quality values exist for individual bases; no much larger clone is one base distant. The trial excluded patients who had a history of autoimmune disease or who were on systemic immunosuppression. In every dose cohort, peripheral blood was drawn for TCR sequencing at baseline, cycle 4 day 1, and cycle 7 day 1. Samples were obtained from an open-label, multicenter, first-in-human phase I dose-escalation trial of ivuxolimab. Adults with locally advanced or metastatic melanoma, renal cell, hepatocellular, or head and neck squamous cell carcinoma were enrolled in the trial. CD4+ and CD8+ T cells were sorted separately from peripheral blood before TCR sequencing. Counted from cysteine to phenylalanine, this CDR3 has 17 amino acids. The sequence is cut down to CDR3 DNA, 51 bases in frame from base 1. Taken from the germline V gene (reference sequence), the CDR1 and CDR2 loops are LNHDA and SQIVND. V and J are trimmed by 7 bases and 4 bases, and the gene matches miss 8 bases of the junction.

The data are from a study of OX40 agonist ivuxolimab in advanced cancers. About the full investigation: Ivuxolimab was an agonistic, fully human IgG2 monoclonal antibody directed against OX40 (CD134), a costimulatory receptor. A male proportion of roughly 80% and a mean age of roughly 58 years, ranging from 23 to 79, were recorded for the dose-escalation cohort. Prior anti-PD-1, anti-PD-L1 or anti-CTLA-4 therapy was permitted, and checkpoint inhibitors had been received by roughly two fifths of dose-escalation patients. Among the 52 dose-escalation patients, about 19 had hepatocellular carcinoma, roughly 15 melanoma, 9 renal cell carcinoma and 9 head and neck cancer. Peripheral TCRbeta sequencing was intended to test whether TCR sequence diversity was altered and clonal T-cell expansion was caused by ivuxolimab. Intravenous ivuxolimab was administered to patients every 2 weeks at six dose levels: 0.01, 0.1, 0.3, 1.5, 3 and 10 mg/kg. Partial responses occurred in three dose-escalation patients: two with cutaneous melanoma and one with hepatocellular carcinoma. The paper reports the monotherapy dose-escalation portion (N of about 56 patients) of the phase I ivuxolimab trial. General conclusions and limits of the study: Clonal expansion of both CD4+ and CD8+ blood T cells was observed from baseline to week 6 at doses 0.1 to 3.0 mg/kg. The antigen specificity of the peripheral T cells that underwent clonal expansion was not determined. Partial responders in the 0.1-3.0 mg/kg groups had among the lowest normalized peripheral clonal expansion, especially among CD8+ T cells. After ivuxolimab, expanded clones were on average more numerous among CD8+ T cells than among CD4+ T cells. Low levels of normalized T-cell clonal expansion were also seen in some patients who did not respond.

Genomic DNA was extracted from sorted cells for sequencing of the TCRbeta CDR3 region. TCRbeta CDR3 regions were sequenced using the immunoSEQ Assay. Held by TCRdb, this immuneACCESS table contains in-frame sequences only and omits some clones. Under half of the omission traces to an unresolved V gene where checked; the cause of the rest is unknown. The sample yields tens of thousands of clones; 86% were counted once. The top ten constitute over 1% of the sample. The chain is assembled from TRBV19 and TRBJ2-2; 14 middle bases align to TRBD2. The TCR originated in an adult with an advanced solid tumor such as melanoma, head and neck, liver or kidney cancer. The sequencing used CD4+ or CD8+ T cells sorted from blood, collected in a trial of the OX40 agonist ivuxolimab. The CDR3 has the sequence CASTQIGLAGGTGELFF. In nucleotide form, the sequence is TGTGCCAGTACCCAAATTGGACTAGCGGGAGGCACCGGGGAGCTGTTTTTT.